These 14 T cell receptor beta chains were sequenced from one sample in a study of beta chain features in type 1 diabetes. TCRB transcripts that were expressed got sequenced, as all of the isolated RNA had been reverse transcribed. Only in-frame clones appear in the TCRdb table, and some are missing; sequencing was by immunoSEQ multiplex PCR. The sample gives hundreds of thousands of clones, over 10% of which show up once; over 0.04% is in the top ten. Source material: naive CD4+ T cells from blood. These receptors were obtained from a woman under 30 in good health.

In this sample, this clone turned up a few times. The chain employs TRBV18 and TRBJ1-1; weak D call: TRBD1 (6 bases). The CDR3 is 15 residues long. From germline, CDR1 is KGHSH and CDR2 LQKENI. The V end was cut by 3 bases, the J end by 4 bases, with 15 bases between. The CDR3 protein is CASSPGQQVGTEAFF. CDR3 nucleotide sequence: TGTGCCAGCTCACCTGGACAGCAGGTAGGCACTGAAGCTTTCTTT.

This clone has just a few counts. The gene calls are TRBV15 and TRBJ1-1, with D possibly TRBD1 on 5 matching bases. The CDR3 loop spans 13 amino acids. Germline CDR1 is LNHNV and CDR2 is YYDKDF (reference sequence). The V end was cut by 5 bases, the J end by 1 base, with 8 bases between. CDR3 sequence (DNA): TGTGCCACCAGCCCCGGACAGAACACTGAAGCTTTCTTT. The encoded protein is CATSPGQNTEAFF.

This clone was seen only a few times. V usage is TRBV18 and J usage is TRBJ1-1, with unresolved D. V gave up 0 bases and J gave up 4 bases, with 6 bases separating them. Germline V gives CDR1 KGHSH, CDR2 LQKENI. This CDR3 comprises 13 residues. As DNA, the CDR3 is TGTGCCAGCTCACCACCAAGTAGCACTGAAGCTTTCTTT. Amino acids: CASSPPSSTEAFF.

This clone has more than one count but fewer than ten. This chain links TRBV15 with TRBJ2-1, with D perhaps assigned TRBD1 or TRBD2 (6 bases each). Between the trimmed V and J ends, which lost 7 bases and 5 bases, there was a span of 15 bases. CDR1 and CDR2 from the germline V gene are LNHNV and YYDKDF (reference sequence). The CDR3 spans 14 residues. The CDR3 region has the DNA TGTGCCACCAATCGCAAGGGGGGAGACAATGAGCAGTTCTTC. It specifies CATNRKGGDNEQFF.

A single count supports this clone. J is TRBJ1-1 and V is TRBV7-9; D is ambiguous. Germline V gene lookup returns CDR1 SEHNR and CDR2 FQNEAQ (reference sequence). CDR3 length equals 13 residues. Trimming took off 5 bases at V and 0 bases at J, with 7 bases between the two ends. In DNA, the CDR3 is TGTGCCAGCAGCATGACACTGAACACTGAAGCTTTCTTT. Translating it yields CASSMTLNTEAFF.

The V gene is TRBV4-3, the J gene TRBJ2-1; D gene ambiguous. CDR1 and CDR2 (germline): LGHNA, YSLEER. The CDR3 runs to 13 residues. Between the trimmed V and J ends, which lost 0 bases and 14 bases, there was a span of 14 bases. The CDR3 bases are TGCGCCAGCAGCCAAGATCTGGGTCAGGCGGAGTTCTTC. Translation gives CASSQDLGQAEFF.

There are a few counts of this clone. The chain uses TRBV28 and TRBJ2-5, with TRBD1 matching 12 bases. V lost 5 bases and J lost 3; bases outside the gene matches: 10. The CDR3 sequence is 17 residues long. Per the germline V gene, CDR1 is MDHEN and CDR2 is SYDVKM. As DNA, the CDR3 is TGTGCCAGCAGTCCCCCCCCGGGACAGGGGGCTAAAGAGACCCAGTACTTC. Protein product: CASSPPPGQGAKETQYF.

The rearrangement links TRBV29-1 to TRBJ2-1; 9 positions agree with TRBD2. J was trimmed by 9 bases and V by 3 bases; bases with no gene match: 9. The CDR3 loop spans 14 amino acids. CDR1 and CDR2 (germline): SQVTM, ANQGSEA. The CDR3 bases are TGCAGCGTTGAGGTGGCGGGGGGGCCTATTGAGCAGTTCTTC. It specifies CSVEVAGGPIEQFF.

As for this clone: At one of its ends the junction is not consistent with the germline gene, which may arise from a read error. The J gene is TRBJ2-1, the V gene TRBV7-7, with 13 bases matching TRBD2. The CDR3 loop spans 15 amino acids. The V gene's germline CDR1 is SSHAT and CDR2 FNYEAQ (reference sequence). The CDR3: CASSRTSGGYNEQFF. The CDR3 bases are TGTGCTAGCAGCCGGACTAGCGGGGGATACAATGAGCAGTTCTTC. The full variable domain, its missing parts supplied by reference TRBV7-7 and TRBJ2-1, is GAGVSQSPRYKVTKRGQDVTLRCDPISSHATLYWYQQALGQGPEFLTYFNYEAQPDKSGLPSDRFSAERPEGSISTLTIQRTEQRDSAMYRCASSRTSGGYNEQFFGPGTRLTVL.

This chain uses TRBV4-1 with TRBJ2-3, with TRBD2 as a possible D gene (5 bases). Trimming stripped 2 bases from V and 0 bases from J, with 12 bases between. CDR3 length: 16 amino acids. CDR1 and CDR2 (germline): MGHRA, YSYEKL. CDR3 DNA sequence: TGCGCCAGCAGCCAATACCCTCGCGGGAGCACAGATACGCAGTATTTT. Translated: CASSQYPRGSTDTQYF.

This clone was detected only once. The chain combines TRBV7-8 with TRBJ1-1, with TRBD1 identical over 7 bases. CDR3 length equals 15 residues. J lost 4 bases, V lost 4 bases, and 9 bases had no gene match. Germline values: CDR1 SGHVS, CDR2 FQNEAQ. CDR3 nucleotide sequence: TGTGCCAGCAGCTCAAGGACAGGAGTGGTCACTGAAGCTTTCTTT. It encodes CASSSRTGVVTEAFF.

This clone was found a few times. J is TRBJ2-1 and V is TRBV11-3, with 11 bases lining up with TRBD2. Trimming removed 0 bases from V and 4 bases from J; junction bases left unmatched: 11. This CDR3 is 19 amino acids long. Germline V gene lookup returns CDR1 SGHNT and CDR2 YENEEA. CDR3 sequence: CASSLDGTSGSGWYNEQFF. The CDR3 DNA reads TGTGCCAGCAGCTTAGATGGCACTAGCGGGAGTGGCTGGTACAATGAGCAGTTCTTC. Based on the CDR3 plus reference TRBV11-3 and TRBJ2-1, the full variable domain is EAGVVQSPRYKIIEKKQPVAFWCNPISGHNTLYWYLQNLGQGPELLIRYENEEAVDDSQLPKDRFSAERLKGVDSTLKIQPAELGDSAVYLCASSLDGTSGSGWYNEQFFGPGTRLTVL.

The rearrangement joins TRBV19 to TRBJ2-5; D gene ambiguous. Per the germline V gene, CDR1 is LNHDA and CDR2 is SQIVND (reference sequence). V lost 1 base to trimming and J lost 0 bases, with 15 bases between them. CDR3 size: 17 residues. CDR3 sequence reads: CASSIVPPLRDQETQYF. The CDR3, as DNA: TGTGCCAGTAGTATAGTCCCTCCGTTAAGGGACCAAGAGACCCAGTACTTC.

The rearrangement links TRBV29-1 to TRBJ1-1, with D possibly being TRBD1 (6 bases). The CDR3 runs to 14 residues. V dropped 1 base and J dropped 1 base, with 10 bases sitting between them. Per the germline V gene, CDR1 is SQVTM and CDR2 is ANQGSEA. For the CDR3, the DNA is TGCAGCGTTGAAGCTCCGACAGGGAACACTGAAGCTTTCTTT. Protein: CSVEAPTGNTEAFF.